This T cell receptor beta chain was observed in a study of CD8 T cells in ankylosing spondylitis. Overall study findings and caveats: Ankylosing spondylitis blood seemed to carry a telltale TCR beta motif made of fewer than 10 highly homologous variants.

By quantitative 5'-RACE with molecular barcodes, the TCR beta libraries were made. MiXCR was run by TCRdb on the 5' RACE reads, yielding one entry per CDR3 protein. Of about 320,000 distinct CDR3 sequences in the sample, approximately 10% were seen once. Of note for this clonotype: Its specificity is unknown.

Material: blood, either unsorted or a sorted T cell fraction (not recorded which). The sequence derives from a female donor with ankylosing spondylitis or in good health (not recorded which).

The CDR3 loop reads CASSSGKWGYGYTF. CDR3 DNA: TGTGCCAGCAGCTCAGGGAAGTGGGGATATGGCTACACCTTC. The genes are TRBV27 and TRBJ1-2; D perhaps matches TRBD1 (5 bases). The CDR3 has 14 amino acids. The V end lost 6 bases, the J end lost 5 bases, and 16 bases lay between the germline ends. The V gene's germline CDR1 is MNHEY and CDR2 SMNVEV (reference sequence).